This T cell receptor beta chain was sequenced in a study of T cells in Graves' hyperthyroidism and ophthalmopathy. In the study overall: Sampling of peripheral blood happened at initial diagnosis, prior to any treatment.

V lost 4 bases to trimming and J lost 5 bases, with 14 bases between them. CDR3 length: 15 amino acids. The germline gives CDR1 SNHLY, CDR2 FYNNEI. Regions amplified from RNA transcripts were the TCR beta CDR3 regions. HTBI primers were employed in a first-round RT-PCR of the TCR CDR3. MiXCR, run by TCRdb on the multiplex PCR reads, gives a single entry per CDR3 protein. The repertoire holds approximately 350,000 distinct CDR3 sequences, with 12% to 15% as singletons. Broader study findings: From stable hyperthyroidism, ophthalmopathy was separated by a 13 V-J model.

PBMCs were obtained from roughly 10 ml fresh peripheral blood. At least ten counts were recorded for this clonotype. Its target is unknown. The sequence was collected from a woman aged 55-70 years with Graves' ophthalmopathy. Material: blood. The V and J genes are TRBV2 and TRBJ2-2; D is perhaps TRBD2 (6 bases). Here the CDR3 reads CASSVGGGGTGELFF. The CDR3 DNA reads as TGTGCCAGCAGTGTGGGAGGAGGTGGGACCGGGGAGCTGTTTTTT.